Included here is one TCR beta chain sequence, with context. Its matching antigen is unknown. With a J-beta primer mix and a sample-barcoded 5' primer, a second PCR ran about 7 to 12 cycles. TCRdb recomputed calls from the 5' RACE reads with MiXCR, one row per CDR3 protein. The sample lists about a million distinct CDR3 sequences; around 46% were seen once. The length of the CDR3 is 17 residues. Germline lookup yields CDR1 MNHEY and CDR2 SVGEGT. V shed 8 bases and J 2 bases; nucleotides not matched to a gene: 13. The sample is drawn from a study of blood T cells in healthy people across ages. General study results and limits: Total diversity from one million sequenced T cells was likely underestimated.

The source material was blood. This sequence was found in a young man in good health. V gene TRBV6-2 or TRBV6-3 combines with J gene TRBJ2-3; 10 nucleotides agree with TRBD2. The CDR3 sequence: CASGSFQTSGLTDTQYF. Here the CDR3 DNA reads TGTGCCAGCGGCAGTTTTCAGACTAGCGGGCTCACAGATACGCAGTATTTT.